This record looks at one T cell receptor (beta chain) sequence and its context. The repertoire was sequenced with immunoSEQ multiplex PCR; TCRdb's copy has only in-frame clones and lacks some. The sample includes about 250,000 clones, around nine tenths of them seen just once. The CDR3 extends over 16 amino acids. CDR1 is SEHNR and CDR2 is FQNEAQ in the germline V gene (reference sequence). V was pared by 4 bases and J by 7 bases, with 8 bases of the junction left unmatched. The data derive from a study of blood T cell repertoires in COVID-19. Looking at the study overall: Acute and convalescent COVID-19 samples came from the United States, Italy and Spain. Sample material is recorded as cDNA or gDNA derived from T cells, B-cell-depleted T cells, or PBMCs.

Sequences were obtained from peripheral blood. The chain is built from TRBV7-9 and TRBJ2-1, with 12 positions matching TRBD2. The clonotype was recovered from a man aged 25 to 40 with COVID-19, enrolled during active disease. The CDR3 loop is CASSSSTSGGGNEQFF. CDR3 coding DNA: TGTGCCAGCAGCTCATCGACTAGCGGGGGCGGGAATGAGCAGTTCTTC.